The 19 T cell receptor gamma chains below come from one sample, sequenced in a study of gamma-delta T cells after stem cell transplantation. With CATT, TCRdb re-called clones from the RT-PCR reads. The sample contains 550 to 650 gamma-chain clones, 27% of which appear only once. Source material: gamma-delta T cells. The receptor set was obtained from a human donor. It is not recorded whose cells these are; they may come from a transplant donor.

This clone was seen more than once but under ten times. The V call is TRGV2, the J call TRGJP2. TCRdb offers no J gene call, so here the DNA was matched to germline to obtain one. V was clipped by 0 bases and J by 5 bases; unmatched bases: 9. The germline gives CDR1 EGSNGY, CDR2 YDSYNSKV. The CDR3 runs 16 residues. CDR3 DNA: TGTGCCACCTGGGACGGGCGAGGGGTCAGTGATTGGATCAAGACGTTT. It yields the protein CATWDGRGVSDWIKTF.

This chain connects TRGV9 to TRGJ1 or TRGJ2. TCRdb is silent on the J gene; assignment here came from matching the DNA to germline. This CDR3 contains 14 residues. Trimming at V came to 5 bases and at J to 3 bases, leaving 10 bases not matched to a gene. The V gene's germline CDR1 is GITISATS and CDR2 ISYDGTV (reference sequence). The CDR3 sequence is CALWAPHLYYKKLF. In nucleotides, the CDR3 is TGTGCCTTGTGGGCCCCACACCTTTATTATAAGAAACTCTTT.

The V gene is TRGV4, the J gene TRGJ1 or TRGJ2. TCRdb leaves out the J gene; it was filled in here by matching the DNA to germline. The germline CDR1 and CDR2 sequences are EGSTGY and YDSYTSSV. This CDR3 contains 11 residues. V dropped 2 bases and J dropped 6; count of bases not matched to a gene: 1. As DNA, the CDR3 is TGTGCCACCTGGGATGTTTATAAGAAACTCTTT. This gives the protein CATWDVYKKLF.

By proportion, this clone is large. The rearrangement links TRGV9 to TRGJ1 or TRGJ2. TCRdb lists no J gene, so it was determined here by aligning the DNA to germline. The CDR3 runs 10 residues. Germline trimming cut 1 base from V and 10 bases from J; bases unmatched to any gene: 1. Germline V gene lookup returns CDR1 GITISATS and CDR2 ISYDGTV (reference sequence). DNA of the CDR3: TGTGCCTTGTGGGAGGTCAAGAAACTCTTT. Its protein product is CALWEVKKLF.

As concerns this clone: A read error may be the cause here, since a much bigger clone is one base away. This CDR3 is also generated by other DNA sequences in the sample. The chain carries TRGV9 and TRGJP. TCRdb does not report a J gene; here it was assigned by matching the DNA to germline references. The CDR3 length is 16 residues. The germline V gene has CDR1 GITISATS and CDR2 ISYDGTV (reference sequence). After removal of 1 base from V and 5 bases from J, the junction contained 2 bases not matched to a gene. The CDR3 loop is CALWEVEELGKKIKVF. DNA of the CDR3: TGTGCCTTGTGGGAGGTCGAAGAGTTGGGCAAAAAAATCAAGGTATTT.

The chain is built from TRGV5 and TRGJ1 or TRGJ2. In the absence of a J gene in TCRdb, the DNA was matched to germline to assign it here. V shed 6 bases and J 5 bases; nucleotides not matched to a gene: 1. Germline V gives CDR1 VINAFY, CDR2 YDVSNSKD. CDR3 size: 10 residues. CDR3 residues: CATWHYKKLF. The CDR3 DNA reads as TGTGCCACCTGGCATTATAAGAAACTCTTT.

This chain uses TRGV2 with TRGJ1 or TRGJ2. The J gene was missing in TCRdb and was found by matching the end of the DNA to germline. V shed 3 bases and J 3 bases; nucleotides not matched to a gene: 11. The CDR3 loop spans 15 amino acids. Germline values: CDR1 EGSNGY, CDR2 YDSYNSKV. The DNA of the CDR3 is TGTGCCACCTGGGACTACGGACGAGGTTATTATAAGAAACTCTTT. Protein sequence: CATWDYGRGYYKKLF.

Concerning this clone itself: Other DNA sequences within the sample encode an identical CDR3. The chain couples TRGV9 to TRGJP. Matching the DNA to germline supplied the J gene, which TCRdb does not give. The V gene's germline CDR1 is GITISATS and CDR2 ISYDGTV (reference sequence). The CDR3 length is 17 residues. V lost 0 bases, J lost 4 bases, and 3 bases stayed unmatched. This CDR3 reads CALWEVLQELGKKIKVF. As DNA, the CDR3 is TGTGCCTTGTGGGAGGTGCTCCAAGAGTTGGGCAAAAAAATCAAGGTATTT.

By share, this clone ranks as large. The V and J genes are TRGV9 and TRGJP. In the absence of a J gene in TCRdb, the DNA was matched to germline to assign it here. V shed 4 bases, J shed 7 bases, and the junction held 7 bases outside the gene matches. The CDR3 covers 16 residues. CDR1 is GITISATS, CDR2 ISYDGTV, per germline (reference sequence). For the CDR3, the DNA is TGTGCCTTGTGGGATGACCTGGAGTTGGGCAAAAAAATCAAGGTATTT. The encoded protein is CALWDDLELGKKIKVF.

This clone was counted only a few times. This chain uses TRGV9 with TRGJ1 or TRGJ2. TCRdb carries no J gene annotation; the J gene was assigned here by matching the DNA with germline. The CDR3 loop spans 13 amino acids. The J segment lost 8 bases and the V segment lost 0 bases, leaving 7 bases of the junction unmatched. Germline loops: CDR1 GITISATS, CDR2 ISYDGTV (reference sequence). CDR3 DNA sequence: TGTGCCTTGTGGGAGGTGCTGGGGAATAAGAAACTCTTT. As protein: CALWEVLGNKKLF.

About this clone itself: Other DNA sequences within the sample encode an identical CDR3. V is TRGV9 and J is TRGJP. The J gene, absent from TCRdb, was called here by matching the DNA to germline. This CDR3 region has 16 residues. The V segment lost 2 bases and the J segment 7 bases; nucleotides outside the gene matches: 5. The V gene's germline CDR1 is GITISATS and CDR2 ISYDGTV (reference sequence). In DNA form, the CDR3 reads TGTGCCTTGTGGGAGGCCCAGGAGTTGGGCAAAAAAATCAAGGTATTT. Its translation is CALWEAQELGKKIKVF.

The chain is built from TRGV9 and TRGJP. No J segment appears in TCRdb, so it was assigned here by matching the sequence to germline. CDR3 length equals 18 residues. Germline V gives CDR1 GITISATS, CDR2 ISYDGTV (reference sequence). The J segment lost 8 bases and the V segment lost 1 base, leaving 11 bases of the junction unmatched. The CDR3 DNA follows: TGTGCCTTGTGGGAGGTTCTGGCAACAAAGTTGGGCAAAAAAATCAAGGTATTT. It translates to CALWEVLATKLGKKIKVF.

V is TRGV4 and J is TRGJ1 or TRGJ2. As TCRdb names no J gene, one was assigned here on the basis of a DNA match to germline. CDR3 length equals 14 residues. V was clipped by 2 bases and J by 7 bases; unmatched bases: 11. Germline lookup yields CDR1 EGSTGY and CDR2 YDSYTSSV. CDR3 in amino acids: CATWDVPKHYKKLF. The CDR3, as DNA: TGTGCCACCTGGGATGTTCCAAAGCACTATAAGAAACTCTTT.

This clone was counted between two and nine times. The gene calls are TRGV9 and TRGJ1 or TRGJ2. No J gene is reported in TCRdb; it was inferred here by comparing the DNA with germline. Trimming cost V 0 bases and J 4 bases; bases outside gene matches: 6. Germline V gives CDR1 GITISATS, CDR2 ISYDGTV (reference sequence). The CDR3 spans 14 residues. The CDR3 DNA sequence: TGTGCCTTGTGGGAGGTGCCTATCTATTATAAGAAACTCTTT. Translating it yields CALWEVPIYYKKLF.

The rearrangement links TRGV3 to TRGJ1 or TRGJ2. TCRdb supplies no J gene; here it was assigned by aligning the nucleotide sequence to germline. J lost 4 bases, V lost 0 bases, and 6 bases had no gene match. The germline CDR1 and CDR2 sequences are VTNTFY and YDVSTARD (reference sequence). The CDR3 is 14 amino acids. CDR3 DNA sequence: TGTGCCACCTGGGACAGGCAGTCGTATTATAAGAAACTCTTT. Protein sequence: CATWDRQSYYKKLF.

A remark on this clone: With only one base between it and a far larger clone, this is likely a read error. The chain joins TRGV9 to TRGJP. Since TCRdb gives no J gene, matching the DNA to germline was used here to assign it. The CDR3 is 16 amino acids. Germline V gene lookup returns CDR1 GITISATS and CDR2 ISYDGTV (reference sequence). This CDR3 is CALWEVRESGKKIKVF. In nucleotides, the CDR3 is TGTGCCTTGTGGGAGGTGCGGGAGTCGGGCAAAAAAATCAAGGTATTT.

This clone is large in the sample. The J gene is TRGJP2, the V gene TRGV2. The J gene, missing from TCRdb, was assigned here through DNA to germline matching. Germline CDR1 and CDR2: EGSNGY and YDSYNSKV. V trimming: 2 bases; J trimming: 4 bases; junction bases outside the gene matches: 4. This CDR3 has 14 amino acids. The CDR3 DNA follows: TGTGCCACCTGGGACGAAGATAGTGATTGGATCAAGACGTTT. It translates to CATWDEDSDWIKTF.

This clone turned up a few times. J is TRGJP2 and V is TRGV2. The J gene, absent from TCRdb, was called here by matching the DNA to germline. CDR1 is EGSNGY, CDR2 YDSYNSKV, per germline. This CDR3 is built from 16 residues. The V and J ends lost 0 bases and 0 bases, in that order; junction bases with no gene match: 4. The CDR3 is CATWDGRNSSDWIKTF. The CDR3 nucleotides read TGTGCCACCTGGGACGGGCGGAATAGTAGTGATTGGATCAAGACGTTT.

This clone showed up just a few times. The rearrangement joins TRGV9 to TRGJP. The J gene was not available in TCRdb and was assigned here by matching the DNA to germline segments. The germline gives CDR1 GITISATS, CDR2 ISYDGTV (reference sequence). The V gene end was trimmed by 0 bases and the J gene end by 5 bases; junction bases not matched to a gene: 4. The CDR3 length is 17 residues. The CDR3 DNA sequence: TGTGCCTTGTGGGAGGTGGCAGAAGAGTTGGGCAAAAAAATCAAGGTATTT. This gives the protein CALWEVAEELGKKIKVF.